The 16 T cell receptor beta chains listed next were all sequenced from one sample in a study of human T cells and chemical hapten exposure. Time point noted: pre-sensitization, week 0. Sample treatment: therapeutic diphenylcyclopropenone sensitization with weekly scalp DPC. TCRdb recomputed calls from the RACE reads with MiXCR, one row per CDR3 protein. The profile shows tens of thousands of distinct CDR3 sequences, approximately 9.9% of them singletons. The sample consisted of whole blood, taken in connection with sensitization to the hapten diphenylcyclopropenone (DPC). Receptors originate from a man in his forties or fifties with alopecia areata. Some clones in this sample may be carry-over from other donors' samples.

The chain is built from TRBV20-1 and TRBJ2-3; tentatively, D is TRBD1 (6 bases). V lost 3 bases, J lost 0 bases, and 13 bases lay in between. Germline-derived CDR1 and CDR2 are DFQATT and SNEGSKA (reference sequence). This CDR3 contains 15 residues. CDR3 bases: TGCAGTGCTAGGCTACCAGGGGACAGCACAGATACGCAGTATTTT. Protein sequence: CSARLPGDSTDTQYF.

This sequence joins TRBV12-3 or TRBV12-4 and TRBJ2-3, with D hard to call. Trimming removed 6 bases at V and 3 bases at J, with 10 bases between. The CDR3 length is 13 residues. The CDR3 region has the DNA TGTGCCAGCAGATCGGACCTAACAGATACGCAGTATTTT. Its protein product is CASRSDLTDTQYF.

There are a few counts of this clonotype. The rearrangement links TRBV30 to TRBJ1-4; possible D gene TRBD1, 6 bases. V lost 3 bases and J 10 bases, leaving 15 bases between the germline ends. CDR1 is GTSNPN, CDR2 SVGIG, per germline (reference sequence). This CDR3 has 13 amino acids. The CDR3 loop is CAWSLLGARKLFF. The CDR3 DNA is TGTGCCTGGAGCCTCCTGGGGGCCCGAAAACTGTTTTTT.

This clonotype has only a few counts. The chain couples TRBV6-1 to TRBJ1-1; tentative D call: TRBD1 (6 bases). CDR1 and CDR2 (germline): MNHNS, SASEGT. The V end was cut by 6 bases, the J end by 9 bases, with 14 bases between. The CDR3 totals 12 residues. The CDR3 region is CASREIQGKAFF. The CDR3 DNA follows: TGTGCCAGCAGGGAGATACAGGGAAAAGCTTTCTTT.

The rearrangement uses TRBV7-7 and TRBJ2-5; D tentatively fits TRBD1 or TRBD2 (5 bases each). CDR3 length: 16 residues. The V and J ends lost 4 bases and 3 bases respectively, with 18 bases between them. Germline V lookup: CDR1 SSHAT, CDR2 FNYEAQ (reference sequence). The CDR3 DNA is TGTGCCAGCAGCTCACGCCCCGAGGGGACGGAAGAGACCCAGTACTTC. It specifies CASSSRPEGTEETQYF. Together with reference TRBV7-7 and TRBJ2-5, the CDR3 gives the full variable domain: GAGVSQSPRYKVTKRGQDVTLRCDPISSHATLYWYQQALGQGPEFLTYFNYEAQPDKSGLPSDRFSAERPEGSISTLTIQRTEQRDSAMYRCASSSRPEGTEETQYFGPGTRLLVL.

The chain couples TRBV7-6 to TRBJ1-2; maybe TRBD1 (6 bases). V shed 2 bases and J shed 6 bases, with 10 bases lying between them. The germline V gene encodes CDR1 SGHVS and CDR2 FNYEAQ. This CDR3 comprises 13 residues. CDR3 in amino acids: CASSLSGGDGYTF. CDR3 nucleotide sequence: TGTGCCAGCAGCTTAAGCGGGGGCGATGGCTACACCTTC.

The gene calls are TRBV7-6 and TRBJ2-7, with a possible D match to TRBD1 (5 bases). The CDR3 spans 15 residues. Germline assignment: CDR1 SGHVS and CDR2 FNYEAQ. V was trimmed by 1 base and J by 4 bases, leaving 14 bases between them. The CDR3 coding sequence is TGTGCCAGCAGCTTAGGTGGGGCTTTCGCTTACGAGCAGTACTTC. Amino acid sequence: CASSLGGAFAYEQYF.

This clonotype was counted at least ten times. The chain carries TRBV4-1 and TRBJ1-1, with no clear D. The CDR3 has 15 amino acids. Between the trimmed V and J ends, which lost 1 base and 3 bases, there was a span of 12 bases. Germline loops: CDR1 MGHRA, CDR2 YSYEKL. The CDR3 DNA reads TGCGCCAGCAGCCAAGTAGAATCTCAGTACACTGAAGCTTTCTTT. Encoded protein: CASSQVESQYTEAFF.

This clonotype was detected only a few times. This CDR3 is CASSFGVGTYNEQFF. The CDR3 DNA is TGTGCCAGCAGCTTTGGGGTCGGAACCTACAATGAGCAGTTCTTC. The V call is TRBV7-3, the J call TRBJ2-1; D remains unclear. The germline V gene has CDR1 SGHTA and CDR2 FQGTGA. This CDR3 spans 15 amino acids. The V end was cut by 3 bases, the J end by 2 bases, with 11 bases between.

This clonotype was recorded many times. This rearrangement joins TRBV20-1 to TRBJ1-5; D not certain. Germline CDR1 is DFQATT and CDR2 is SNEGSKA (reference sequence). The CDR3 spans 11 residues. V dropped 3 bases and J dropped 4 bases, with 4 bases sitting between them. The CDR3 region is CSASRNQPQHF. The CDR3 DNA reads as TGCAGTGCTAGTAGAAATCAGCCCCAGCATTTT.

Many counts were recorded for this clonotype. The chain recombines TRBV7-6 with TRBJ1-5, with 11 bases identical to TRBD1. After removal of 4 bases from V and 8 bases from J, the junction contained 4 bases not matched to a gene. CDR1 and CDR2 from the germline V gene are SGHVS and FNYEAQ. The CDR3 is 14 amino acids. DNA for the CDR3: TGTGCCAGCAGCTCCGGACAGGGGGCAGAGCCCCAGCATTTT. This translates into CASSSGQGAEPQHF.

This clonotype was counted at least ten times. J is TRBJ2-6 and V is TRBV4-3; maybe TRBD2 (5 bases). The CDR3 has 16 residues. Germline V gene data show CDR1 as LGHNA and CDR2 as YSLEER. V lost 3 bases to trimming and J lost 1 base, with 10 bases between them. The CDR3 spells CASSHPTRSGANVLTF. The CDR3 DNA reads as TGCGCCAGCAGCCACCCTACTAGGTCTGGGGCCAACGTCCTGACTTTC.

This rearrangement joins TRBV7-8 to TRBJ1-3; possible D gene TRBD1, 5 bases. The V gene's germline CDR1 is SGHVS and CDR2 FQNEAQ. The length of the CDR3 is 15 residues. V lost 3 bases, J lost 0 bases, and 9 bases lay in between. The DNA for the CDR3 is TGTGCCAGCAGCTTGGGACTGAACTCTGGAAACACCATATATTTT. Protein: CASSLGLNSGNTIYF.

J is TRBJ2-7 and V is TRBV4-1, with 8 positions matching TRBD2. Trimming removed 0 bases from V and 1 base from J; junction bases left unmatched: 5. This CDR3 region has 16 residues. Germline values: CDR1 MGHRA, CDR2 YSYEKL. The CDR3 loop reads CASSQDRAGGSYEQYF. The CDR3 DNA sequence: TGCGCCAGCAGCCAAGATCGGGCGGGAGGTTCCTACGAGCAGTACTTC.

This clonotype has ten or more counts. The chain has TRBV14 and TRBJ2-3, with 10 bases lining up with TRBD2. Looked up from germline, CDR1 is SGHDN and CDR2 is FVKESK. The CDR3 spans 17 residues. V trimming: 1 base; J trimming: 3 bases; junction bases outside the gene matches: 7. The CDR3 DNA follows: TGTGCCAGCAGCCAAGGCCCCACTAGCGGGATTACAGATACGCAGTATTTT. Translated, it gives CASSQGPTSGITDTQYF.

The chain couples TRBV9 to TRBJ2-7, with TRBD1 matching over 7 bases. The CDR3 length is 14 residues. Germline CDR1 is SGDLS and CDR2 is YYNGEE. V lost 0 bases to trimming and J lost 6 bases; unmatched junction nucleotides: 6. Written as DNA, the CDR3 is TGTGCCAGCAGCGTAGGAGGAGACAGGGTCGAGCAGTACTTC. It specifies CASSVGGDRVEQYF.